Included here is one TCR delta chain sequence, with context. This clone qualifies as medium-sized (0.01 to 0.1%). Its antigen is still unknown. Nothing much larger sits one base from this clone, and base qualities are not available. RNA was extracted with the RNeasy mini kit and reverse transcribed using Superscript III. CDR3 amplicons were produced by multiplex PCR using pooled V-gene forward primers and a constant-region reverse primer with Illumina adaptor overhangs. Amplicons were gel-purified, then indexed with Nextera index primers over around 8 extra PCR cycles and purified with AMPure XP beads. Libraries were sequenced on an Illumina MiSeq with paired-end 250 bp reads, dual indexing and roughly 20% PhiX spike-in. The authors processed their data as follows. FastQC was used to quality check the reads, while ea-utils fastq-join merged the TRG read pairs. IMGT/HighV-QUEST was used to annotate the sequences, only productive sequences with an unambiguous V-gene assignment were kept, and clonotypes were defined as sequences sharing an identical CDR3 sequence. Downstream analysis used VDJtools 1.1.1, tcR 2.2.3, Treemap and vegan Shannon diversity in R 3.4.4. TCRdb recomputed clones from the public reads with CATT; identical DNA rows were then combined. The V and J calls reflect TCRdb's pipeline rather than the authors' work. The sample yields 20,000 to 25,000 delta-chain clones; less than 30% were counted once. The ten top clones hold approximately 1.4% of the sample.

These data come from a study of Vδ1+ human thymocytes (dated by TCRdb to 2016 to 2019). Looking at the study overall: As a data resource, the study described the mRNA-level TRG and TRD CDR3 repertoires of highly purified Vdelta1+ thymocytes obtained from young children. Validation of the multiplex-based CDR3 amplicon strategy against 5'RACE-based CDR3 amplicon generation methods had been performed previously.

The CDR3, from cysteine to phenylalanine, totals 14 residues. Just CDR3 DNA is preserved here, 42 bases in frame from base 1. Ends trimmed: V by 5 bases, J by 2 bases; bases unmatched to a gene: 4. From a lookup of the germline V gene, CDR1 and CDR2 are GEAIGNYY and EKD. On the study overall, not on this receptor specifically: No clustering by age or sex was observed, so analyses did not stratify donors by these variables. Even though sort purity was high, 20% to 25% of thymic TRD sequences were Vdelta2 (and few were Vdelta3), which was not the case for the peripheral blood Vdelta1+ controls. Many TRG clonotypes were shared between donors (up to roughly 6.9x10^3), whereas TRD repertoires were essentially private (max 116 shared). In contrast to oligoclonal peripheral blood repertoires, thymic TRG and TRD repertoires appeared to be highly polyclonal with Gaussian CDR3 length distributions. Because unexpected Vdelta2 sequences could lead to misinterpretation of bulk repertoire data, the authors recommended using highly purified populations and validating at the single-cell level.

Thymic samples were depleted of alphabeta T cells, then CD3+ TCRVdelta1+ TCRVdelta2- thymocytes were FACS-sorted. A purity of roughly 97% to 99.6% was achieved for sorted Vdelta1+ thymocytes. Thymic specimens came from roughly eight paediatric patients undergoing corrective cardiac surgery, aged from about 5 days to 16 months. Thymic tissue was dispersed and mononuclear cells isolated on a Histopaque-1077 density gradient. For staining, the antibodies used were anti-TCRVdelta1 clone TS8.2, anti-TCRVdelta2 clone B6, anti-CD3 clone HIT3a and anti-TCRalphabeta clone IP26. Sequencing used Vdelta1+ gamma-delta thymocytes from the thymus. The cell subset or site label of this sample denotes: FACS-sorted CD3+ TCRalphabeta- TCRVdelta1+ TCRVdelta2- thymocytes. In this chain, TRDV2 is recombined with TRDJ1, with 10 central nucleotides matching TRDD3. This sequence originates from a boy in the first two years of life who had congenital heart surgery. The base sequence is TGTGCCTGTGTTGGGGGGATACGGACCGATAAACTCATCTTT. Translated, it gives CACVGGIRTDKLIF.